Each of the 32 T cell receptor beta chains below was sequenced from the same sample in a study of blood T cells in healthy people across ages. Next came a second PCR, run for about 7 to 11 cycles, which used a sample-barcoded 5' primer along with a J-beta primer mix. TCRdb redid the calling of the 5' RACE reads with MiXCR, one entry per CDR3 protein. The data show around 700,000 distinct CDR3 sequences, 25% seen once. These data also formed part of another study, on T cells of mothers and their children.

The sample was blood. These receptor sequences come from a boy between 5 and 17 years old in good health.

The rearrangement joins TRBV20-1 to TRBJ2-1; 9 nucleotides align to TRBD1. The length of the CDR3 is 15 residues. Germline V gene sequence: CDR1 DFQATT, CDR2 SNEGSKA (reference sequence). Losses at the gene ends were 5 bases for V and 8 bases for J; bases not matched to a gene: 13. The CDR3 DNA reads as TGCAGTGCTCCTCAGGCGACAGGGGGTCTGCATGAGCAGTTCTTC. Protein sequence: CSAPQATGGLHEQFF.

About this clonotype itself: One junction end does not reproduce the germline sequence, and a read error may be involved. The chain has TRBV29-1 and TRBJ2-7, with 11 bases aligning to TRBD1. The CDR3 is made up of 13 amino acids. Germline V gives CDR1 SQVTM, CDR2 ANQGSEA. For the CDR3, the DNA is TGCAGCTTTAGGGACAGGGGGGCCTACAAGCAGTACTTC. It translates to CSFRDRGAYKQYF.

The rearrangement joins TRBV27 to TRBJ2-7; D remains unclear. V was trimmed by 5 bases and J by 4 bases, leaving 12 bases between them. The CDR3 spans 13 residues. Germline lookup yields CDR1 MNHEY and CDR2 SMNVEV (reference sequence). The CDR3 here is CASSMQAEYEQYF. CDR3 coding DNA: TGTGCCAGCAGTATGCAGGCGGAGTACGAGCAGTACTTC.

CDR3: CSARDSLVWTQYF. The DNA for the CDR3 is TGCAGTGCTAGAGACAGCCTCGTGTGGACCCAGTACTTC. V usage is TRBV20-1 and J usage is TRBJ2-5; no definite D call. V was trimmed by 0 bases and J by 7 bases, leaving 12 bases between them. Germline-derived CDR1 and CDR2 are DFQATT and SNEGSKA (reference sequence). The CDR3 has 13 amino acids.

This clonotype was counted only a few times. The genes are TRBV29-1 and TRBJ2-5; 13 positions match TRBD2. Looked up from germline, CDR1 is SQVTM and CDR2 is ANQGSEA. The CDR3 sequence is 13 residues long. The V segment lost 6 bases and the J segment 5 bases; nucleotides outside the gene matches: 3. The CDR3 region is CSVGTSGTETQYF. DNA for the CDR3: TGCAGCGTGGGGACTAGCGGGACTGAGACCCAGTACTTC. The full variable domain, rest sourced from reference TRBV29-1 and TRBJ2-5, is SAVISQKPSRDICQRGTSLTIQCQVDSQVTMMFWYRQQPGQSLTLIATANQGSEATYESGFVIDKFPISRPNLTFSTLTVSNMSPEDSSIYLCSVGTSGTETQYFGPGTRLLVL.

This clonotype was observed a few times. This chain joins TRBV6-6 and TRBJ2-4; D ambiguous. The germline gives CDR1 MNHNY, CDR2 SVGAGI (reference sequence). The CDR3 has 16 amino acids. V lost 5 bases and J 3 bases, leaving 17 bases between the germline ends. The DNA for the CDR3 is TGTGCCAGCAGTCATTCAGACACGTTCGGCAAAAACATTCAGTACTTC. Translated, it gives CASSHSDTFGKNIQYF.

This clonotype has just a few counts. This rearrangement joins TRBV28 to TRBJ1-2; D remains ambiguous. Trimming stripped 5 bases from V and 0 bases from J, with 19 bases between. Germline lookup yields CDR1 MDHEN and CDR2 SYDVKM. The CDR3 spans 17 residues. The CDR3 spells CASSTLVHEPTNYGYTF. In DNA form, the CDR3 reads TGTGCCAGCAGTACCCTCGTACATGAACCTACTAACTATGGCTACACCTTC.

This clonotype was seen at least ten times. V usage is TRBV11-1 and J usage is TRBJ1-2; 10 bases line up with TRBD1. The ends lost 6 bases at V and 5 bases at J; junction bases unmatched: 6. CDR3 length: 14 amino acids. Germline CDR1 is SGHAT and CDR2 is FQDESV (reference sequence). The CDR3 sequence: CASSYGTGDYGYTF. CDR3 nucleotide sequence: TGTGCCAGCAGTTACGGGACAGGGGATTATGGCTACACCTTC.

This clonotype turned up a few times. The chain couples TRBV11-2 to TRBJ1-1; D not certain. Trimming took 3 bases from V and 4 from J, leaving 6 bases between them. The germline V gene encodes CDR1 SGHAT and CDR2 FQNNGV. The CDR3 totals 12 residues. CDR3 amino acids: CASSFIPTEAFF. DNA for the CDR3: TGTGCCAGCAGCTTTATACCCACTGAAGCTTTCTTT. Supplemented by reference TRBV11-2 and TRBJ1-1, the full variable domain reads EAGVAQSPRYKIIEKRQSVAFWCNPISGHATLYWYQQILGQGPKLLIQFQNNGVVDDSQLPKDRFSAERLKGVDSTLKIQPAKLEDSAVYLCASSFIPTEAFFGQGTRLTVV.

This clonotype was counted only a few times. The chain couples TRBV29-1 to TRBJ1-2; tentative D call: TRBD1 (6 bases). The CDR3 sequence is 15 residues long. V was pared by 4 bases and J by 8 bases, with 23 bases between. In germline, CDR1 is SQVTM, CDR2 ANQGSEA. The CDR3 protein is CSVGEEQGNSRGYTF. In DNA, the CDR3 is TGCAGCGTTGGGGAAGAACAGGGCAATTCTAGGGGCTACACCTTC.

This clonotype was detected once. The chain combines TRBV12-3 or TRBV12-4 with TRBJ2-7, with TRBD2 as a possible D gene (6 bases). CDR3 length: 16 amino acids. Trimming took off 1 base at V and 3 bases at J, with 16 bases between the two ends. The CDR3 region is CASSLVSGSMDYEQYF. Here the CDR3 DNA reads TGTGCCAGCAGTTTAGTCTCCGGGAGTATGGACTACGAGCAGTACTTC.

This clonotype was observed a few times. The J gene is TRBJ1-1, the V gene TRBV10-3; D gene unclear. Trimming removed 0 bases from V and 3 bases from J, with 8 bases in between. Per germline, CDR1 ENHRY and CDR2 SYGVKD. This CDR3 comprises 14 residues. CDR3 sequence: CAISESLWDTEAFF. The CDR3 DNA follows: TGTGCCATCAGTGAGTCCTTATGGGACACTGAAGCTTTCTTT.

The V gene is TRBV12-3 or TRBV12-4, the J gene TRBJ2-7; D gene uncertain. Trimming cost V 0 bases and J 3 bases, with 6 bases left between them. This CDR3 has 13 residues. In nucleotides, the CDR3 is TGTGCCAGCAGTTTAGCCGGGTACTACGAGCAGTACTTC. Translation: CASSLAGYYEQYF.

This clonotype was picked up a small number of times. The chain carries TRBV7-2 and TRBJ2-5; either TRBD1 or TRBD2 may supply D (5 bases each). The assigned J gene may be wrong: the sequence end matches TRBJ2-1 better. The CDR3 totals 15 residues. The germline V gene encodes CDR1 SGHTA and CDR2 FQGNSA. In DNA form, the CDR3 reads TGTGCCAGCAGCTTCTGGGGGTGGGGCTCAGATGAGCAGTTCTTC. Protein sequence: CASSFWGWGSDEQFF.

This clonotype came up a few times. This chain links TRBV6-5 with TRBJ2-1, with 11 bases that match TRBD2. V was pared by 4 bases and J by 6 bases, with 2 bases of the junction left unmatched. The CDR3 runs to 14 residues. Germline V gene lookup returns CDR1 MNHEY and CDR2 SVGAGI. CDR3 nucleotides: TGTGCCAGCAGTTGGCTAGCGGGGGGCAATGAGCAGTTCTTC. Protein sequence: CASSWLAGGNEQFF.

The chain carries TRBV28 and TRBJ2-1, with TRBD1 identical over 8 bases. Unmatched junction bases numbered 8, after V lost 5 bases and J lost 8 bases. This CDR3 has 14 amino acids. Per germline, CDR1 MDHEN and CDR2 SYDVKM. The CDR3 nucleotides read TGTGCCAGCAGTCCCCGGACAGGGAGGCATGAGCAGTTCTTC. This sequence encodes CASSPRTGRHEQFF.

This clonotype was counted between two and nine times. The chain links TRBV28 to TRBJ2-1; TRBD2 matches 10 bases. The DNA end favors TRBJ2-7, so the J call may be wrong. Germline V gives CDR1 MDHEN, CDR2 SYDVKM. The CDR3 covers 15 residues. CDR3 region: CASAVGTSAAYEQYF. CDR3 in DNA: TGTGCCAGCGCTGTTGGGACTAGCGCGGCCTACGAGCAGTACTTC.

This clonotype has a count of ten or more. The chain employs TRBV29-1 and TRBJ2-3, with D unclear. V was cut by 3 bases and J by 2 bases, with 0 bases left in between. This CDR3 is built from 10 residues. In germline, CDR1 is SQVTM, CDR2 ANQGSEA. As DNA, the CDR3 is TGCAGCGTTGACACAGATACGCAGTATTTT. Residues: CSVDTDTQYF.

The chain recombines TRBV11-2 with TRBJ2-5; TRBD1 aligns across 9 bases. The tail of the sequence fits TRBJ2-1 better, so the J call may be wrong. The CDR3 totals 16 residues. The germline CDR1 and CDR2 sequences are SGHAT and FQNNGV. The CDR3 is CASSLKPGQGYNEQFF. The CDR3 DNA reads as TGTGCCAGCAGCCTTAAGCCGGGACAGGGATACAATGAGCAGTTCTTC.

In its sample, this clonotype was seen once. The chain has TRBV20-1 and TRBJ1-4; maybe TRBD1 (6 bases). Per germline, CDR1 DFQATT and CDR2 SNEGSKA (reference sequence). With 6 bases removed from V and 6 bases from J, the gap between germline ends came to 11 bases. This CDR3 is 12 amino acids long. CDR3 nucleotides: TGCAGTGCGGCGGGGGCTGATGAAAAACTGTTTTTT. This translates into CSAAGADEKLFF.

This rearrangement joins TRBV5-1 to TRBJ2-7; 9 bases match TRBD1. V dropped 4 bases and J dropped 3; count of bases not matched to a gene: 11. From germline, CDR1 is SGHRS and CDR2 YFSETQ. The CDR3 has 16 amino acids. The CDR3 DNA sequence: TGCGCCAGCAGCCAAACCTTGGGACAGGGTGACTACGAGCAGTACTTC. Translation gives CASSQTLGQGDYEQYF.

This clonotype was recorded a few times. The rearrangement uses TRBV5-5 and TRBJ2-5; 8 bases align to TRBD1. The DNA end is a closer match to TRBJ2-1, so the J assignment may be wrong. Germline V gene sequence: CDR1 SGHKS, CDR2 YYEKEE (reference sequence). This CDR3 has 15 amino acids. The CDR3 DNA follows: TGTGCCAGCAGCCCGACTAGGACAGGGAGCAATGAGCAGTTCTTC. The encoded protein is CASSPTRTGSNEQFF.

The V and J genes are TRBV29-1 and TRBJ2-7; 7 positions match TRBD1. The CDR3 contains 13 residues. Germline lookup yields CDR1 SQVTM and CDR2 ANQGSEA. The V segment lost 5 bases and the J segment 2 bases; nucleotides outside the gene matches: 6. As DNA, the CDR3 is TGCAGCGTTTCCTCGACAGGGCCCTACGAGCAGTACTTC. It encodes CSVSSTGPYEQYF.

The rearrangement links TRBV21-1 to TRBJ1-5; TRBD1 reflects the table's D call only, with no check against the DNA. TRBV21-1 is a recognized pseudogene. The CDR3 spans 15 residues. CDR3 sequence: CASSGTGENDQPQHF. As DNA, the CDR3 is TGTGCCAGCAGCGGAACAGGGGAGAATGATCAGCCCCAGCATTTT.

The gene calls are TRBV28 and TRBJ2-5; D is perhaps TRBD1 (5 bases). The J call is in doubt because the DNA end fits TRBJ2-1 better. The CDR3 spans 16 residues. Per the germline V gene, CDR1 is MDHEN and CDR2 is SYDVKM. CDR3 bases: TGTGCCAGCAGTTTACCCCGACAGACAGTAAACAATGAGCAGTTCTTC. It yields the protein CASSLPRQTVNNEQFF.

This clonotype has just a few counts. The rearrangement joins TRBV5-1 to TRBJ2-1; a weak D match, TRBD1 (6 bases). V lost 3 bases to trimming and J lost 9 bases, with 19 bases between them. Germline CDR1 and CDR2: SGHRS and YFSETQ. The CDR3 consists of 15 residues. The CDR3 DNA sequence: TGCGCCAGCAGCTGGGGCAGGGGCAAGGATACTGAGCAGTTCTTC. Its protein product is CASSWGRGKDTEQFF.

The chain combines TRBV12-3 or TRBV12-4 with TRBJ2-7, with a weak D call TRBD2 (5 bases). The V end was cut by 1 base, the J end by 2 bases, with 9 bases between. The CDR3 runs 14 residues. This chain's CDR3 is CASSLDGDPYEQYF. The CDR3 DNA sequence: TGTGCCAGCAGTTTAGACGGGGATCCCTACGAGCAGTACTTC.

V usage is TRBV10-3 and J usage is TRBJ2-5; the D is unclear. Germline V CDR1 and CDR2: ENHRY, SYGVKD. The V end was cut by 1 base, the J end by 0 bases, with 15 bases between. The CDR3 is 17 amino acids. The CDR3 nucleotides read TGTGCCATCAGTGAGTATCAAGCGCAACTCTACCAAGAGACCCAGTACTTC. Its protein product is CAISEYQAQLYQETQYF.

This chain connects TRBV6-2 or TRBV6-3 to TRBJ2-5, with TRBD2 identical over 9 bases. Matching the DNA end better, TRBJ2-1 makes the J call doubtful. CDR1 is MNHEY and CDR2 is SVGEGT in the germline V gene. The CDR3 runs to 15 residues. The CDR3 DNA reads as TGTGCCAGCACCTCTGTCCGCGGGAGGGCCAATGAGCAGTTCTTC. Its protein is CASTSVRGRANEQFF.

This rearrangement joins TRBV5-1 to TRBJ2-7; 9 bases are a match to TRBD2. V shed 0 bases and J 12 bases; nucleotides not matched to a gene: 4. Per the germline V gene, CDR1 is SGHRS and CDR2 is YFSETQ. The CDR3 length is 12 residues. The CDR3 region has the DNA TGCGCCAGCAGCTTGGGGCTAGCGGGGATGTACTTC. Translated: CASSLGLAGMYF.

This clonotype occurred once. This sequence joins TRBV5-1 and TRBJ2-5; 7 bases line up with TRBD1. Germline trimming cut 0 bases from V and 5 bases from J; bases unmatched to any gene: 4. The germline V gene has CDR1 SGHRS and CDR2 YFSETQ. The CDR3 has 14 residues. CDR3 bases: TGCGCCAGCAGCTTGGAGAGGGGGCGGGAGACCCAGTACTTC. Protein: CASSLERGRETQYF.

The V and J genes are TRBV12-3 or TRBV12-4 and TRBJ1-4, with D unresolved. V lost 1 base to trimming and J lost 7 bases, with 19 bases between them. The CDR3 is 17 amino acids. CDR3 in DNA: TGTGCCAGCAGTTTAGTTCTGGGAGACCCTTCTGGTGAAAAACTGTTTTTT. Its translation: CASSLVLGDPSGEKLFF.